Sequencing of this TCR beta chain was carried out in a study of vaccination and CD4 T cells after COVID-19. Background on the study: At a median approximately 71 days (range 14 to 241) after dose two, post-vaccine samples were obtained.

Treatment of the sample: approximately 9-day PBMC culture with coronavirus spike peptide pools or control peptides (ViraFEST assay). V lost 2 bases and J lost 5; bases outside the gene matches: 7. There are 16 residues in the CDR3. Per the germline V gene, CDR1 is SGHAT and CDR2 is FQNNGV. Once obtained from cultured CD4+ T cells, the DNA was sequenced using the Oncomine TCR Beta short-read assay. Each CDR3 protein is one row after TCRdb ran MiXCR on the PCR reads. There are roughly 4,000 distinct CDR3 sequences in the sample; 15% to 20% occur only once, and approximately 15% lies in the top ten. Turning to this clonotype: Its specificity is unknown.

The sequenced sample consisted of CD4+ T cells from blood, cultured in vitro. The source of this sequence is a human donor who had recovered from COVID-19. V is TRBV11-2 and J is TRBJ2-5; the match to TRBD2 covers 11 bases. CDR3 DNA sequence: TGTGCCAGCAGCTTACCGACTAGCGGGGTTGGGGAGACCCAGTACTTC. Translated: CASSLPTSGVGETQYF.